This T cell receptor (beta chain) was sequenced for a study of a mutant IDH1 vaccine in newly diagnosed glioma. Study context: The initiation of vaccination occurred 4-6 weeks after radiotherapy alone, or with temozolomide cycles. Previous care, which was radiotherapy, temozolomide, or both, most often involved both.

Data came from immunoSEQ multiplex PCR; TCRdb stores just in-frame clones and leaves some out. The sample records roughly 62,000 clones, about 89% being singletons. The time point denotes: week 11, during vaccination. With topical imiquimod, each dose of the vaccine consisted of 300 ug of mutant IDH1 20-mer peptide. This CDR3 is built from 15 residues. CDR1 and CDR2 (germline): SGHRS, YFSETQ. The ends were cut back, 0 bases at V and 4 bases at J, with 11 bases in the middle. As for this clone: Its antigen is as yet unknown.

Sample: PBMCs, taken from a glioma patient whose treatment included an IDH1 peptide vaccine. The TCR sequence derives from a man aged 40-55 years with glioma. The J gene is TRBJ1-3, the V gene TRBV5-1, with a tentative D call TRBD1 (6 bases). This chain's CDR3 is CASSLDWGPGNTIYF. The CDR3 DNA sequence: TGCGCCAGCAGCTTGGATTGGGGGCCGGGAAACACCATATATTTT.